This passage covers 12 T cell receptor beta chains from one sample sequenced in a study of OX40 agonist ivuxolimab in advanced cancers. Generated by immunoSEQ multiplex PCR, the TCRdb table keeps only in-frame clones and is missing some. The data show several thousand clones, 80% seen once. Sequenced material: CD4+ or CD8+ T cells sorted from blood, taken in a trial of the OX40 agonist ivuxolimab. These receptors were taken from an adult with an advanced solid tumor such as melanoma, head and neck, liver or kidney cancer.

The V gene is TRBV12-5, the J gene TRBJ1-1; D is ambiguous. Per germline, CDR1 LGHNT and CDR2 FRNRAP. The V and J ends lost 0 bases and 2 bases respectively, with 10 bases between them. The CDR3 totals 15 residues. DNA of the CDR3: TGTGCTAGTGGTTTGGTACGAGCATTTAACACTGAAGCTTTCTTT. It encodes CASGLVRAFNTEAFF.

The chain joins TRBV11-2 to TRBJ1-2; D is possibly TRBD1 (6 bases). The CDR3 loop spans 13 amino acids. The germline gives CDR1 SGHAT, CDR2 FQNNGV. The ends were cut back, 1 base at V and 5 bases at J, with 8 bases in the middle. The DNA for the CDR3 is TGTGCCAGCAGCTTAGGAACAGGGTATGGCTACACCTTC. This encodes CASSLGTGYGYTF.

The chain is built from TRBV14 and TRBJ1-1; D perhaps matches TRBD1 (6 bases). Germline CDR1 SGHDN, CDR2 FVKESK. Between the trimmed V and J ends, which lost 5 bases and 5 bases, there was a span of 21 bases. The CDR3 runs 16 residues. The CDR3 protein is CASSYNNYRVLTEAFF. CDR3 nucleotides: TGTGCCAGCAGCTACAATAATTACAGGGTATTAACTGAAGCTTTCTTT.

The rearrangement joins TRBV5-1 to TRBJ2-7; TRBD1 agrees at 7 bases. This CDR3 is built from 14 residues. Germline trimming cut 4 bases from V and 1 base from J; bases unmatched to any gene: 5. Germline V gene data show CDR1 as SGHRS and CDR2 as YFSETQ. Written as DNA, the CDR3 is TGCGCCAGCAGCCCCCGGGACAGTTCCTACGAGCAGTACTTC. This sequence encodes CASSPRDSSYEQYF.

This sequence joins TRBV9 and TRBJ2-3, with TRBD2 matching 11 bases. This CDR3 comprises 17 residues. Germline V CDR1 and CDR2: SGDLS, YYNGEE. The V gene end was trimmed by 4 bases and the J gene end by 0 bases; junction bases not matched to a gene: 7. CDR3 loop: CASSTSGGYPSTDTQYF. As DNA, the CDR3 is TGTGCCAGCAGCACTAGCGGGGGATACCCTAGCACAGATACGCAGTATTTT.

The rearrangement joins TRBV28 to TRBJ1-1, with D uncertain. The germline V gene has CDR1 MDHEN and CDR2 SYDVKM. This CDR3 comprises 13 residues. The germline V and J ends were trimmed by 0 bases and 2 bases, with 4 bases remaining between them. CDR3 in DNA: TGTGCCAGCAGTTTATGGTCAAACACTGAAGCTTTCTTT. It specifies CASSLWSNTEAFF.

The chain employs TRBV5-1 and TRBJ2-3; perhaps D is TRBD1 or TRBD2 (5 bases each). Trimming shortened V by 5 bases and J by 8 bases, and 15 bases separated the two germline ends. Germline CDR1 reads SGHRS; CDR2 reads YFSETQ. This CDR3 has 13 amino acids. The chain's CDR3 is CASRRSGDGTQYF. In nucleotides, the CDR3 is TGCGCCAGCAGGCGGTCCGGGGACGGTACGCAGTATTTT.

This clone is termed large. The V call is TRBV5-8, the J call TRBJ2-3; no clear D gene. V shed 1 base and J shed 1 base, with 4 bases lying between them. Germline CDR1 is SGHTS and CDR2 is YDEGEE. The CDR3 sequence is 13 residues long. CDR3 in DNA: TGTGCCAGCAGCTTGTGGGGCACAGATACGCAGTATTTT. Its protein is CASSLWGTDTQYF.

CDR3 in amino acids: CAISGGGEVGSTDTQYF. CDR3 DNA: TGTGCCATCAGTGGCGGGGGGGAAGTTGGGAGCACAGATACGCAGTATTTT. The chain uses TRBV10-3 and TRBJ2-3, with 9 nucleotides matching TRBD2. The J segment lost 0 bases and the V segment lost 4 bases, leaving 8 bases of the junction unmatched. Germline CDR1 ENHRY, CDR2 SYGVKD. This CDR3 has 17 amino acids.

The chain has TRBV5-1 and TRBJ1-5; 9 nucleotides line up with TRBD1. The CDR3 length is 16 residues. Germline loops: CDR1 SGHRS, CDR2 YFSETQ. V trimming: 0 bases; J trimming: 0 bases; junction bases outside the gene matches: 1. The CDR3, as DNA: TGCGCCAGCAGCTTGGGGACAGGGGATAGCAATCAGCCCCAGCATTTT. Encoded protein: CASSLGTGDSNQPQHF.

This sequence joins TRBV5-6 and TRBJ1-4; D not certain. CDR3 length equals 14 residues. V lost 4 bases and J lost 4, with 11 bases in between. The V gene's germline CDR1 is SGHDT and CDR2 YYEEEE. CDR3 in DNA: TGTGCCAGCAGCCCAAGCGGCCTTAATGAAAAACTGTTTTTT. As protein: CASSPSGLNEKLFF.

The rearrangement joins TRBV30 to TRBJ1-5, with D perhaps matching TRBD1 (6 bases). V was pared by 0 bases and J by 9 bases, with 18 bases between. This CDR3 spans 15 amino acids. CDR1 GTSNPN and CDR2 SVGIG come from the germline V gene (reference sequence). CDR3 protein: CAWSVNRVGFGPQHF. Here the CDR3 DNA reads TGTGCCTGGAGTGTAAACAGGGTGGGCTTTGGGCCCCAGCATTTT. The full variable domain, completed using reference TRBV30 and TRBJ1-5, is SQTIHQWPATLVQPVGSPLSLECTVEGTSNPNLYWYRQAAGRGLQLLFYSVGIGQISSEVPQNLSASRPQDRQFILSSKKLLLSDSGFYLCAWSVNRVGFGPQHFGDGTRLSIL.